This is a list of T cell receptor beta chains from one sample in a study of cytomegalovirus exposure and HLA in healthy donors. Repertoires were generated with immunoSEQ multiplex PCR, while TCRdb's copy carries only in-frame clones and drops some. This repertoire shows roughly 110,000 clones, around 77% found once; its top ten account for 4.2%. Specimen: PBMCs. Every receptor here comes from a male donor in good health and CMV-seronegative. Each CDR3 is given with its conserved first and last residue. Each record gives: CDR3 length, clone size, J gene, V gene, D gene, CDR3 DNA, CDR3 protein. D genes are given only for firm matches. Rows give clone size only sometimes, using once, few, many, or a class for an expanded clone.

len: 13; abundance: -; j_gene: TRBJ2-6; v_gene: TRBV5-1; d_gene: -; CDR3nt: TGCGCCAGCAGCCCACAGGGGGCCAACGTCCTGACTTTC; CDR3aa: CASSPQGANVLTF
len: 14; abundance: -; j_gene: TRBJ2-7; v_gene: TRBV25-1; d_gene: TRBD2; CDR3nt: TGTGCCAGCCGCCCCCGGGGGGACTACTACGAGCAGTACTTC; CDR3aa: CASRPRGDYYEQYF
len: 12; abundance: -; j_gene: TRBJ2-7; v_gene: TRBV28; d_gene: -; CDR3nt: TGTGCCAGCAGTCTTTACTCCTACGAGCAGTACTTC; CDR3aa: CASSLYSYEQYF
len: 14; abundance: -; j_gene: TRBJ1-1; v_gene: TRBV14; d_gene: -; CDR3nt: TGTGCCAGCAGCCTGGCAGGCATGAACACTGAAGCTTTCTTT; CDR3aa: CASSLAGMNTEAFF
len: 16; abundance: -; j_gene: TRBJ2-2; v_gene: TRBV30; d_gene: TRBD1; CDR3nt: TGTGCCTGGGGCCAGGGGGTGATGGTGAGCACCGGGGAGCTGTTTTTT; CDR3aa: CAWGQGVMVSTGELFF
len: 14; abundance: -; j_gene: TRBJ1-4; v_gene: TRBV15; d_gene: TRBD1; CDR3nt: TGTGCCACCAGCAGGGACAGGGGGCAAGAAAAACTGTTTTTT; CDR3aa: CATSRDRGQEKLFF
len: 15; abundance: -; j_gene: TRBJ2-7; v_gene: TRBV4-1; d_gene: -; CDR3nt: TGCGCCAGCAGCCAAGCGTACAGGGACTCCTACGAGCAGTACTTC; CDR3aa: CASSQAYRDSYEQYF
len: 13; abundance: few; j_gene: TRBJ1-2; v_gene: TRBV7-2; d_gene: -; CDR3nt: TGTGCCAGCAGCTTAGTTTCCATAGATGGCTACACCTTC; CDR3aa: CASSLVSIDGYTF
len: 16; abundance: -; j_gene: TRBJ2-5; v_gene: TRBV13; d_gene: TRBD2; CDR3nt: TGTGCCAGCAGCTCCTCGCAAGCGGGAGAGGAAGAGACCCAGTACTTC; CDR3aa: CASSSSQAGEEETQYF
len: 14; abundance: -; j_gene: TRBJ1-5; v_gene: TRBV5-8; d_gene: -; CDR3nt: TGTGCCAGCAGCTTGGCCAGGTTCAATCAGCCCCAGCATTTT; CDR3aa: CASSLARFNQPQHF
len: 12; abundance: -; j_gene: TRBJ2-7; v_gene: TRBV15; d_gene: -; CDR3nt: TGTGCCACCAGCAGTTATTCCTACGAGCAGTACTTC; CDR3aa: CATSSYSYEQYF
len: 16; abundance: -; j_gene: TRBJ2-3; v_gene: TRBV11-3; d_gene: TRBD2; CDR3nt: TGTGCCAGCTCCCGGACTAGCGGGAGTGGCGCAGATACGCAGTATTTT; CDR3aa: CASSRTSGSGADTQYF
len: 15; abundance: -; j_gene: TRBJ1-1; v_gene: TRBV2; d_gene: -; CDR3nt: TGTGCCAGCAGTGCATTGCAGGCTCTGGGCACTGAAGCTTTCTTT; CDR3aa: CASSALQALGTEAFF
len: 16; abundance: -; j_gene: TRBJ1-5; v_gene: TRBV19; d_gene: -; CDR3nt: TGTGCCAGTAGTAACCAGGGGTGGTTGGGCAATCAGCCCCAGCATTTT; CDR3aa: CASSNQGWLGNQPQHF
len: 15; abundance: -; j_gene: TRBJ2-3; v_gene: TRBV2; d_gene: TRBD1; CDR3nt: TGTGCCAGCAAACGGGGGAGACAGGGGCTGGATACGCAGTATTTT; CDR3aa: CASKRGRQGLDTQYF
len: 15; abundance: -; j_gene: TRBJ2-5; v_gene: TRBV15; d_gene: TRBD2; CDR3nt: TGTGCCACCAGCAGAGCCACCTCGGGGGGGGAGACCCAGTACTTC; CDR3aa: CATSRATSGGETQYF
len: 16; abundance: -; j_gene: TRBJ1-2; v_gene: TRBV7-2; d_gene: -; CDR3nt: TGTGCCAGCAGTTACACTACTGGGGGGGCAGGTCGGGGCTACACCTTC; CDR3aa: CASSYTTGGAGRGYTF
len: 15; abundance: -; j_gene: TRBJ2-5; v_gene: TRBV15; d_gene: TRBD2; CDR3nt: TGTGCCACCAGCAGAGGGGAAAGCGGGACGGAGACCCAGTACTTC; CDR3aa: CATSRGESGTETQYF
len: 13; abundance: few; j_gene: TRBJ2-7; v_gene: TRBV27; d_gene: TRBD1; CDR3nt: TGTGCCAGCAGTTTAAACAGGGGCCACGAGCAGTACTTC; CDR3aa: CASSLNRGHEQYF
len: 14; abundance: once; j_gene: TRBJ2-7; v_gene: TRBV11-2; d_gene: TRBD1; CDR3nt: TGTGCCAGCAGCGAGGGACAGGGATCATACGAGCAGTACTTC; CDR3aa: CASSEGQGSYEQYF
len: 18; abundance: -; j_gene: TRBJ2-3; v_gene: TRBV29-1; d_gene: -; CDR3nt: TGCAGCGTTGAACCCATGCCCGGGCAGGGCCTTAGCACAGATACGCAGTATTTT; CDR3aa: CSVEPMPGQGLSTDTQYF
len: 14; abundance: -; j_gene: TRBJ1-2; v_gene: TRBV25-1; d_gene: TRBD1; CDR3nt: TGTGCCAGCAGTGCCGGGGGGACAGGGTATGGCTACACCTTC; CDR3aa: CASSAGGTGYGYTF
len: 13; abundance: -; j_gene: TRBJ1-4; v_gene: TRBV6-5; d_gene: -; CDR3nt: TGTGCCAGCAGTTACTCGAGCGGCGAAAAACTGTTTTTT; CDR3aa: CASSYSSGEKLFF
len: 11; abundance: -; j_gene: TRBJ2-1; v_gene: TRBV7-2; d_gene: -; CDR3nt: TGTGCCAGCAGCTTAGTCGATGAGCAGTTCTTC; CDR3aa: CASSLVDEQFF
len: 15; abundance: -; j_gene: TRBJ2-5; v_gene: TRBV6-1; d_gene: TRBD2; CDR3nt: TGTGCCAGCAGTGAATTTAGCGGGGTGGTGGAGACCCAGTACTTC; CDR3aa: CASSEFSGVVETQYF